A single sample gave rise to the 2 T cell receptor beta chains below, sequenced in a study of neurological immune-mediated disorders. TCRdb independently ran MiXCR on the 5' RACE reads; one entry per CDR3 protein. The table lists more than 45,000 distinct CDR3 sequences, about an eighth of them singletons. The sequenced material came from PBMCs. The receptors shown here come from a man between 60 and 70 years old in good health.

The chain carries TRBV5-5 and TRBJ1-5; TRBD1 aligns across 9 bases. CDR1 and CDR2 from the germline V gene are SGHKS and YYEKEE (reference sequence). V was pared by 2 bases and J by 3 bases, with 3 bases of the junction left unmatched. CDR3 size: 15 residues. The chain's CDR3 is CASSFDRGINQPQHF. The DNA of the CDR3 is TGTGCCAGCAGCTTCGACAGGGGGATCAATCAGCCCCAGCATTTT.

With regard to this clonotype: A read error may explain this, as a much larger clone is one base away. The genes are TRBV5-1 and TRBJ2-1, with 8 bases that match TRBD2. The trim removed 1 base at V and 3 bases at J, leaving 6 bases unmatched. Germline assignment: CDR1 SGHRS and CDR2 YFSETQ. The CDR3 covers 16 residues. The CDR3 coding sequence is TGCGCCAGCAGCTTGCGGGGGGGAGTCTTCTACAATGAGCAGTTCTTC. Its translation is CASSLRGGVFYNEQFF.